This TCR beta chain was profiled in a study of blood T cell repertoires in COVID-19. Authors' analysis steps: Amplification with reference gene primers provided the estimates of nucleated cell counts. Libraries were prepared by immunoSEQ multiplex PCR; TCRdb keeps only in-frame clonotypes and omits some of them. D and trimming come from the DNA, and the V and J calls and clone size come from that table. The profile shows 320,000 or so clones, 75% to 90% of them singletons. Individuals drawn from 24 US areas were roughly 18 to 95 years old. Assignment of participants to cohorts was predicated upon participant-reported clinical history. Recovered status applied to Cohort 3 donors who had two consecutive negative PCRs. It also applied to those with clearance or with symptom resolution. V lost 6 bases and J lost 2, with 14 bases in between. In germline, CDR1 is MNHNY, CDR2 SVGAGI (reference sequence). The CDR3 spans 14 residues.

The genes are TRBV6-6 and TRBJ2-7, with D perhaps matching TRBD1 (6 bases). The sequenced material came from PBMCs or T cells enriched from blood (not recorded which). This TCR derives from a man aged 30 to 45 who had recovered from COVID-19. CDR3 sequence reads: CASSRQQGPYEQYF. The CDR3 coding sequence is TGTGCCAGCAGCCGACAACAGGGACCCTACGAGCAGTACTTC.